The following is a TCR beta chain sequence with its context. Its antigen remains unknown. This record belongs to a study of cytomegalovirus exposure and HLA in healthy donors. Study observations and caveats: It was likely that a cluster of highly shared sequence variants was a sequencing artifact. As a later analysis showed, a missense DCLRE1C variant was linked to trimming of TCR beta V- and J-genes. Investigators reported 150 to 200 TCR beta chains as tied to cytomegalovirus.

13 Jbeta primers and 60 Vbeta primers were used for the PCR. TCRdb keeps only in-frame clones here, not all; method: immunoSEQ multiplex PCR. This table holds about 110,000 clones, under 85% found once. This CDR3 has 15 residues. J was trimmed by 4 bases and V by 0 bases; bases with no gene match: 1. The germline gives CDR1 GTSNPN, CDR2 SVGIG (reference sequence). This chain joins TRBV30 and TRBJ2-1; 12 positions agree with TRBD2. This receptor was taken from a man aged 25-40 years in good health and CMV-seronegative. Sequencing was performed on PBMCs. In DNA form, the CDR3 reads TGTGCCTGGAGTGTCCTAGCGGGGGGGTACAATGAGCAGTTCTTC. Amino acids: CAWSVLAGGYNEQFF.